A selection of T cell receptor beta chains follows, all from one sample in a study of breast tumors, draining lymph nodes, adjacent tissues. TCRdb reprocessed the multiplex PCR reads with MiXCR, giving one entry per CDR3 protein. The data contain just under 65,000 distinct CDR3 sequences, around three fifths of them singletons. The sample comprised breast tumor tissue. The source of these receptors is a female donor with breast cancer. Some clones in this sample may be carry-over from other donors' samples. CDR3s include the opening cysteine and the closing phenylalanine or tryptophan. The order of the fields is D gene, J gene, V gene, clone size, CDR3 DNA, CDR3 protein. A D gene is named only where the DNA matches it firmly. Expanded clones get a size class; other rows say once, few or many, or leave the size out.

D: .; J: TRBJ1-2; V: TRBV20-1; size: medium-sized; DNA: TGCAGTGCCCCGGACGAGGGCTACACCTTC; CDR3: CSAPDEGYTF
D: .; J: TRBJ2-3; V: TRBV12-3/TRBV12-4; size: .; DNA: TGTGCCAGCAGCCCGGTTCGGGGAACGGATGCGCAGTATTTT; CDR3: CASSPVRGTDAQYF
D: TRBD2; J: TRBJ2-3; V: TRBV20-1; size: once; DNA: TGCAGTGCTAGACCGGGACTAGCGGGAGTGGACCCCACAGATACGCAGTATTTT; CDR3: CSARPGLAGVDPTDTQYF
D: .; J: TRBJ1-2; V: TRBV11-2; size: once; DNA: TGTGCCAGCAGTCGGGACACTAACTATGGCTACACCTTC; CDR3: CASSRDTNYGYTF
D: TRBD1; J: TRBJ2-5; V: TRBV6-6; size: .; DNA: TGTGCCAGCAGCCGATCGGACAGGGGTGAAGAGACCCAGTACTTC; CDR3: CASSRSDRGEETQYF
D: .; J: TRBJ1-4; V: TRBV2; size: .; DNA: TGTGCCAGCATGGCTGGGAAGAATGAAAAACTGTTTTTT; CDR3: CASMAGKNEKLFF
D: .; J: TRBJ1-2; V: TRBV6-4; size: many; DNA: TGTGCCAGCAGTCACTCGGCAGGGTTAAGATATGGCTACACCTTC; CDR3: CASSHSAGLRYGYTF
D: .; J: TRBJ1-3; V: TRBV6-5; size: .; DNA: TGTGCCAGCAGCCCCGTTGGGGAAAGCTCTGGAAGCACCATATATTTT; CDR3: CASSPVGESSGSTIYF
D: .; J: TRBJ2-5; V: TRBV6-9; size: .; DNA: TGTGCCAGCAGTCACTCGGGACGGAGACAAGAGACCCAGTACTTC; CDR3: CASSHSGRRQETQYF
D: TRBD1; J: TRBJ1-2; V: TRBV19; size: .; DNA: TGTGCCAGTAGTTTCTCGACAGGGAGCTATGGCTACACCTTC; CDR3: CASSFSTGSYGYTF
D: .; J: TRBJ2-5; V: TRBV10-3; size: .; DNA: TGTGCCATCAGTGAAGGGGAGCTCCAGCAAGAGACCCAGTACTTC; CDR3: CAISEGELQQETQYF
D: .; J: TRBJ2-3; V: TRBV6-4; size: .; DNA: TGTGCCAGCAGTGACTCTACTACCAAGGCGCAGTATTTT; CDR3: CASSDSTTKAQYF
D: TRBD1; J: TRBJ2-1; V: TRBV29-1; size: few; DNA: TGCAGCGTTAAGGACAGGGGGTCCTACAATGAGCAGTTCTTC; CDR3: CSVKDRGSYNEQFF
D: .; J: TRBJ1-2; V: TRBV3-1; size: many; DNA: TGCGCCAGCAGCCAAGATAGGTGGGGCCCGCCGAGGAACTATGGCTACACCTTC; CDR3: CASSQDRWGPPRNYGYTF